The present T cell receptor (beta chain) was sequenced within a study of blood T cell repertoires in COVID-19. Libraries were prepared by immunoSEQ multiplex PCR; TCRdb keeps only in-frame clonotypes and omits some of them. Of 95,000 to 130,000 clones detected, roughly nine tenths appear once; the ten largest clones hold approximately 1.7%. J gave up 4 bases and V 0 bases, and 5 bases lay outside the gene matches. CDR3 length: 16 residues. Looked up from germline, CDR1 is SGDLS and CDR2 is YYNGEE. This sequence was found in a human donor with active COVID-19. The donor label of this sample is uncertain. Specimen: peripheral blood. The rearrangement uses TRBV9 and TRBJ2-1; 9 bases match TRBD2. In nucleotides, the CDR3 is TGTGCCAGCAGCGTAGCCATGGCGGGGGGGTACAATGAGCAGTTCTTC. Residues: CASSVAMAGGYNEQFF.